This TCR beta chain was identified in a study of CD4+ T cells in melanoma (dated by TCRdb to 2022 to 2024). For the wider study: Neoantigen-specific CD4+ T cells in human melanoma were what the study investigated. The paper's findings and limits, for the study overall: Neoantigen-specific CD4+ T cells in melanoma were reported to have a range of differentiation states. Neoantigen-specific CD4+ T cells were reported to be correlated with the function of CD8+ T cells, macrophages and B cells.

The library was built by means of the immunoSEQ multiplex PCR assay. As stored in TCRdb, this immuneACCESS dataset retains in-frame rearrangements with V and J assigned. A fraction of the clones does not appear; measured against another copy, unresolved V genes explain less than half of the discrepancy, and the remainder lacks a known reason. Counted in this sample were 50,000 or so clones; 80% to 90% of them appeared once. About 12% of the sample is in the top ten clones. Patients with melanoma were used as donors. From its cysteine to its phenylalanine, the CDR3 spans 13 amino acids. Only the CDR3 DNA is retained, 39 bases long and in frame from the first base. The germline V gene sets CDR1 to SQVTM and CDR2 to ANQGSEA. The V and J ends are trimmed by 3 bases and 4 bases, leaving 10 bases between them. In its sample, this clone was seen once. Its antigen is not yet known. The record has no base qualities; no much larger clone is one base away.

The TCR originated in a human donor with melanoma. The sample comprised peripheral blood. The chain links TRBV29-1 with TRBJ2-1; the D call could be TRBD1 or TRBD2, with each sharing 5 bases. The CDR3 corresponds to CSVDRGAYNEQFF. The nucleotide sequence reads as follows: TGCAGCGTTGATAGAGGGGCTTACAATGAGCAGTTCTTC.